Following are 24 T cell receptor beta chains from one sample sequenced in a study of blood T cell repertoires in COVID-19. Sequencing used immunoSEQ multiplex PCR; TCRdb keeps in-frame clones, though not all of them. The sample contains about 230,000 clones, around 86% of which appear only once. The material sequenced was PBMCs or T cells enriched from blood (not recorded which). The receptor source for this set is a man aged 18 to 29 who had recovered from COVID-19.

The CDR3 spells CASSIGPRVHQPQHF. CDR3 coding DNA: TGTGCCAGCAGCATTGGGCCCCGAGTTCATCAGCCCCAGCATTTT. The chain is built from TRBV28 and TRBJ1-5; D gene uncertain. Trimming took 6 bases from V and 5 from J, leaving 17 bases between them. Per germline, CDR1 MDHEN and CDR2 SYDVKM. This CDR3 is built from 15 residues.

The chain carries TRBV10-3 and TRBJ1-5; 9 bases line up with TRBD1. J was trimmed by 2 bases and V by 4 bases; bases with no gene match: 3. CDR3 length equals 15 residues. Germline CDR1 is ENHRY and CDR2 is SYGVKD. The CDR3 here is CAISGTGEGNQPQHF. The CDR3 region has the DNA TGTGCCATCAGTGGGACAGGGGAGGGCAATCAGCCCCAGCATTTT.

The chain has TRBV3-1 (or the pseudogene TRBV3-2) and TRBJ2-7; 7 bases are a match to TRBD1. This CDR3 has 14 residues. Germline V lookup: CDR1 LGHDT, CDR2 YNNKEL (reference sequence). The V segment lost 4 bases and the J segment 1 base; nucleotides outside the gene matches: 4. CDR3 sequence: CASSLYRGSYEQYF. The DNA of the CDR3 is TGTGCCAGCAGCCTTTACAGGGGATCCTACGAGCAGTACTTC.

The CDR3 DNA reads TGTGCCAGCAGCTTAGGAGCTTCCTACGAGCAGTACTTC. It specifies CASSLGASYEQYF. The chain joins TRBV7-3 to TRBJ2-7; D gene unclear. CDR1 is SGHTA and CDR2 is FQGTGA in the germline V gene. The V end was cut by 2 bases, the J end by 1 base, with 6 bases between. CDR3 length equals 13 residues.

The V gene is TRBV7-6, the J gene TRBJ2-5; D is possibly TRBD2 (6 bases). The V end was cut by 5 bases, the J end by 5 bases, with 18 bases between. The CDR3 extends over 15 amino acids. The germline V gene has CDR1 SGHVS and CDR2 FNYEAQ. The CDR3 coding sequence is TGTGCCAGCAGCGTATCTGTACTAGCTGCGGAGACCCAGTACTTC. It codes for CASSVSVLAAETQYF.

This clone was picked up one time. This rearrangement joins TRBV10-2 to TRBJ2-7; D gene unclear. This CDR3 region has 11 residues. Germline V lookup: CDR1 WSHSY, CDR2 SAAADI. The V gene lost 5 bases and the J gene lost 4 bases, with 6 bases spanning the gap. The CDR3 loop is CASSISYEQYF. CDR3 DNA: TGCGCCAGCAGTATTAGTTACGAGCAGTACTTC.

This clone came up once. The V gene is TRBV27, the J gene TRBJ2-3; tentative D call: TRBD1 (6 bases). This CDR3 spans 13 amino acids. Per the germline V gene, CDR1 is MNHEY and CDR2 is SMNVEV (reference sequence). Trimming stripped 7 bases from V and 2 bases from J, with 10 bases between. CDR3 in amino acids: CASTGDLTDTQYF. The DNA for the CDR3 is TGTGCCAGCACAGGGGACCTCACAGATACGCAGTATTTT.

The J gene is TRBJ2-3, the V gene TRBV2; a weak D match, TRBD2 (7 bases). Germline V gene data show CDR1 as SNHLY and CDR2 as FYNNEI. This CDR3 region has 15 residues. Trimming left V 6 bases short and J 2 bases short, with 15 bases between. The CDR3 sequence: CASSPGRGATDTQYF. CDR3 coding DNA: TGTGCCAGCAGCCCGGGGAGGGGGGCCACAGATACGCAGTATTTT.

This chain uses TRBV7-2 with TRBJ2-5, with TRBD1 matching over 9 bases. Germline V lookup: CDR1 SGHTA, CDR2 FQGNSA. The CDR3 is made up of 14 amino acids. The V and J ends lost 4 bases and 5 bases, in that order; junction bases with no gene match: 5. CDR3 in amino acids: CASSSTGGVETQYF. CDR3 bases: TGTGCCAGCAGCTCGACAGGGGGTGTGGAGACCCAGTACTTC. The complete variable domain, with remaining parts taken from reference TRBV7-2 and TRBJ2-5, reads GAGVSQSPSNKVTEKGKDVELRCDPISGHTALYWYRQSLGQGLEFLIYFQGNSAPDKSGLPSDRFSAERTGGSVSTLTIQRTQQEDSAVYLCASSSTGGVETQYFGPGTRLLVL.

The chain uses TRBV5-1 and TRBJ1-4; no firm D call. Trimming took 4 bases from V and 4 from J, leaving 14 bases between them. Germline assignment: CDR1 SGHRS and CDR2 YFSETQ. The CDR3 loop spans 15 amino acids. CDR3 amino acids: CASSLWIDNNEKLFF. DNA of the CDR3: TGCGCCAGCAGCCTCTGGATTGACAATAATGAAAAACTGTTTTTT.

This rearrangement joins TRBV28 to TRBJ1-5; 8 bases fit TRBD1. This CDR3 is 15 amino acids long. Trimming took 4 bases from V and 4 from J; bases not matched to a gene: 6. Germline CDR1 is MDHEN and CDR2 is SYDVKM. In DNA form, the CDR3 reads TGTGCCAGCAGTTATCACAGGGGGGGTAATCAGCCCCAGCATTTT. Its protein is CASSYHRGGNQPQHF.

The V gene is TRBV6-5, the J gene TRBJ2-5; D remains unclear. Germline V lookup: CDR1 MNHEY, CDR2 SVGAGI. This CDR3 spans 12 amino acids. V lost 9 bases, J lost 4 bases, and 12 bases lay in between. The CDR3 reads CASRHGLETQYF. In DNA, the CDR3 is TGTGCCAGTCGACATGGTTTAGAGACCCAGTACTTC.

This clone was picked up one time. V is TRBV2 and J is TRBJ2-1, with 11 bases lining up with TRBD2. Germline CDR1 and CDR2: SNHLY and FYNNEI. V was clipped by 5 bases and J by 9 bases; unmatched bases: 18. The CDR3 sequence is 18 residues long. The CDR3 loop reads CASSPPSWSTSGRVEQFF. For the CDR3, the DNA is TGTGCCAGCAGTCCCCCTAGTTGGTCCACTAGCGGGAGAGTTGAGCAGTTCTTC.

This clone was observed a handful of times. DNA for the CDR3: TGTGCCAGCAGTGAAGCCCCGACAGGGAACACTGAAGCTTTCTTT. It codes for CASSEAPTGNTEAFF. The rearrangement uses TRBV6-1 and TRBJ1-1; D possibly corresponds to TRBD1 (6 bases). This CDR3 region has 15 residues. The germline V and J ends were trimmed by 0 bases and 1 base, with 9 bases remaining between them. Germline CDR1 and CDR2: MNHNS and SASEGT.

The CDR3 protein is CASSDGASRAYEQYF. CDR3 DNA sequence: TGTGCCAGCAGTGATGGCGCTAGCCGGGCCTACGAGCAGTACTTC. The V and J genes are TRBV2 and TRBJ2-7; D may be TRBD2 (5 bases). Germline V gives CDR1 SNHLY, CDR2 FYNNEI. This CDR3 has 15 residues. V gave up 3 bases and J gave up 2 bases, with 14 bases separating them.

This clone was detected once. The rearrangement uses TRBV5-1 and TRBJ2-1; the D gene is possibly TRBD1 (6 bases). Trimming removed 1 base from V and 9 bases from J, with 8 bases in between. CDR1 is SGHRS and CDR2 is YFSETQ in the germline V gene. This CDR3 has 12 amino acids. CDR3 nucleotide sequence: TGCGCCAGCAGCTTGCAGGGGTTTGAGCAGTTCTTC. Translated: CASSLQGFEQFF.

This chain joins TRBV19 and TRBJ2-1, with 14 bases lining up with TRBD2. Germline V gene sequence: CDR1 LNHDA, CDR2 SQIVND (reference sequence). Trimming at V came to 6 bases and at J to 8 bases, leaving 21 bases not matched to a gene. The CDR3 consists of 20 residues. The chain's CDR3 is CASRNHPAGLAGDRQYEQFF. DNA of the CDR3: TGTGCCAGTAGAAACCACCCCGCGGGACTAGCGGGAGACCGGCAATATGAGCAGTTCTTC.

The rearrangement joins TRBV5-4 to TRBJ1-4, with 11 bases matching TRBD1. CDR1 is SGHNT and CDR2 is YYREEE in the germline V gene (reference sequence). After removal of 2 bases from V and 10 bases from J, the junction contained 19 bases not matched to a gene. The CDR3 sequence is 19 residues long. In nucleotides, the CDR3 is TGTGCCAGCAGCTTTAGGGCACCCAGGATGGACAGGGGGCGGGTAAAACTGTTTTTT. Its translation is CASSFRAPRMDRGRVKLFF.

The rearrangement uses TRBV4-1 and TRBJ1-2; a possible D gene is TRBD1 (5 bases). CDR1 is MGHRA, CDR2 YSYEKL, per germline. The germline V and J ends were trimmed by 2 bases and 13 bases, with 17 bases remaining between them. The CDR3 sequence is 13 residues long. CDR3: CASSQTMQGKGTF. As DNA, the CDR3 is TGCGCCAGCAGCCAAACGATGCAGGGAAAGGGCACCTTC.

The chain is built from TRBV2 and TRBJ2-1, with 7 bases matching TRBD1. This CDR3 is built from 15 residues. CDR1 SNHLY and CDR2 FYNNEI come from the germline V gene. The junction had 13 bases not matched to a gene; V was cut back by 7 bases and J by 7 bases. The CDR3 DNA sequence: TGTGCCAGCATTCATGTGACAGGGTTTGAGAATGAGCAGTTCTTC. Residues: CASIHVTGFENEQFF. The full variable domain, with the rest looked up from reference TRBV2 and TRBJ2-1, is EPEVTQTPSHQVTQMGQEVILRCVPISNHLYFYWYRQILGQKVEFLVSFYNNEISEKSEIFDDQFSVERPDGSNFTLKIRSTKLEDSAMYFCASIHVTGFENEQFFGPGTRLTVL.

The chain has TRBV7-8 and TRBJ1-1; possibly TRBD1 for D (5 bases). Per the germline V gene, CDR1 is SGHVS and CDR2 is FQNEAQ. CDR3 size: 17 residues. V shed 0 bases and J shed 0 bases, with 14 bases lying between them. The CDR3 is CASSLAFSGWMNTEAFF. CDR3 nucleotide sequence: TGTGCCAGCAGCTTAGCATTTTCAGGGTGGATGAACACTGAAGCTTTCTTT.

This clone was recorded only once. Here the CDR3 DNA reads TGTGCCAGCAGTTTAATCTCTAACGAGCAGTACTTC. Encoded protein: CASSLISNEQYF. The chain links TRBV28 to TRBJ2-7; D remains ambiguous. In germline, CDR1 is MDHEN, CDR2 SYDVKM. V lost 2 bases and J 5 bases, leaving 7 bases between the germline ends. The CDR3 runs 12 residues.

V and J are TRBV27 and TRBJ2-5; D call uncertain. Germline CDR1 reads MNHEY; CDR2 reads SMNVEV (reference sequence). V was shortened by 6 bases and J by 3 bases, with 11 bases between the two germline ends. The CDR3 totals 13 residues. CDR3 DNA sequence: TGTGCCAGCAGGATCCACAGTGAAGAGACCCAGTACTTC. This sequence encodes CASRIHSEETQYF.

This clone was recorded only once. The CDR3 nucleotides are TGCGCCAGCAGCCAAGAAGGAAACAGGGACTACAATGAGCAGTTCTTC. Translated, it gives CASSQEGNRDYNEQFF. V usage is TRBV4-1 and J usage is TRBJ2-1; tentative D call: TRBD1 (6 bases). The CDR3 consists of 16 residues. Germline V lookup: CDR1 MGHRA, CDR2 YSYEKL. Deletions cut 0 bases from V and 3 bases from J, with 12 bases between.